What follows are 24 T cell receptor beta chains derived from one specimen sequenced in a study of cytomegalovirus exposure and HLA in healthy donors. The PCR had 60 Vbeta and 13 Jbeta primers. Some clones are missing from TCRdb's copy, which holds only in-frame ones; the method was immunoSEQ multiplex PCR. The repertoire holds about 160,000 clones, with about 72% as singletons. The sequencing sample was made of PBMCs. The receptors come from a middle-aged man in good health and CMV-seropositive.

The V gene is TRBV30, the J gene TRBJ1-5, with a possible D match to TRBD1 (5 bases). This CDR3 contains 14 residues. Trimming left V 1 base short and J 5 bases short, with 12 bases between. Germline V lookup: CDR1 GTSNPN, CDR2 SVGIG (reference sequence). In nucleotides, the CDR3 is TGTGCCTGGAGTGGGCTAGGGGCGGATCAGCCCCAGCATTTT. It encodes CAWSGLGADQPQHF.

This chain joins TRBV10-3 and TRBJ2-6; 7 positions match TRBD1. This CDR3 is 17 amino acids long. V lost 6 bases to trimming and J lost 0 bases; unmatched junction nucleotides: 8. Germline V CDR1 and CDR2: ENHRY, SYGVKD. The CDR3 DNA is TGTGCCATCAGCCGACAGGGTCGACCCTCTGGGGCCAACGTCCTGACTTTC. Amino acid sequence: CAISRQGRPSGANVLTF.

There are a few counts of this clone. V gene TRBV11-3 combines with J gene TRBJ2-2; 9 nucleotides line up with TRBD1. Trimming cost V 5 bases and J 5 bases; bases outside gene matches: 6. The CDR3 is 15 amino acids. Germline V gene lookup returns CDR1 SGHNT and CDR2 YENEEA. The CDR3 sequence: CASSPGTGSTGELFF. Written as DNA, the CDR3 is TGTGCCAGCAGCCCCGGGACAGGGTCGACCGGGGAGCTGTTTTTT.

The rearrangement joins TRBV27 to TRBJ2-7; 11 bases fit TRBD1. The CDR3 runs 14 residues. Per germline, CDR1 MNHEY and CDR2 SMNVEV (reference sequence). V trimming: 6 bases; J trimming: 3 bases; junction bases outside the gene matches: 4. The CDR3 loop is CASRGGTGGYEQYF. In DNA form, the CDR3 reads TGTGCCAGCAGGGGTGGGACAGGGGGCTACGAGCAGTACTTC.

This rearrangement joins TRBV18 to TRBJ2-1; D gene ambiguous. The CDR3 is 15 residues long. The germline gives CDR1 KGHSH, CDR2 LQKENI. V gave up 1 base and J gave up 1 base, with 8 bases separating them. The CDR3 sequence: CASSPLPTSYNEQFF. The CDR3, as DNA: TGTGCCAGCTCACCACTGCCCACTTCCTACAATGAGCAGTTCTTC.

The rearrangement joins TRBV11-2 to TRBJ2-3; the match to TRBD2 covers 12 bases. The germline V gene has CDR1 SGHAT and CDR2 FQNNGV. Trimming at V came to 1 base and at J to 2 bases, leaving 4 bases not matched to a gene. The CDR3 contains 17 residues. CDR3 bases: TGTGCCAGCAGCTTAGGGACTAGCGGGGACTTCACAGATACGCAGTATTTT. This gives the protein CASSLGTSGDFTDTQYF.

The chain is built from TRBV7-2 and TRBJ2-2; 7 positions match TRBD2. The CDR3 length is 16 residues. J gave up 0 bases and V 3 bases, and 4 bases lay outside the gene matches. CDR1 and CDR2 (germline): SGHTA, FQGNSA. For the CDR3, the DNA is TGTGCCAGCAGCTTTTTCGGGGGGACGAACACCGGGGAGCTGTTTTTT. It codes for CASSFFGGTNTGELFF.

A few counts support this clone. The chain recombines TRBV9 with TRBJ2-7, with a tentative D call TRBD1 (5 bases). Trimming cost V 0 bases and J 2 bases, with 12 bases left between them. Germline-derived CDR1 and CDR2 are SGDLS and YYNGEE. The CDR3 covers 15 residues. The DNA of the CDR3 is TGTGCCAGCAGCGTAGATAGGGGCCCTCCCTACGAGCAGTACTTC. It encodes CASSVDRGPPYEQYF.

The V call is TRBV9, the J call TRBJ2-2; possibly TRBD2 for D (7 bases). The CDR3 is 15 residues long. V lost 4 bases and J lost 0, with 10 bases in between. Germline CDR1 and CDR2: SGDLS and YYNGEE. This CDR3 is CASSRGGPNTGELFF. CDR3 DNA: TGTGCCAGCAGCAGGGGGGGGCCGAACACCGGGGAGCTGTTTTTT.

For the CDR3, the DNA is TGTGCCAGCAGCCTCCAACAGGCCGAAAATGAAAAACTGTTTTTT. Amino acids: CASSLQQAENEKLFF. This chain uses TRBV7-9 with TRBJ1-4; the D gene is possibly TRBD1 (5 bases). V gave up 5 bases and J gave up 5 bases, with 15 bases separating them. The CDR3 has 15 amino acids. CDR1 and CDR2 from the germline V gene are SEHNR and FQNEAQ (reference sequence). The full variable domain, completed using reference TRBV7-9 and TRBJ1-4, is DTGVSQNPRHKITKRGQNVTFRCDPISEHNRLYWYRQTLGQGPEFLTYFQNEAQLEKSRLLSDRFSAERPKGSFSTLEIQRTEQGDSAMYLCASSLQQAENEKLFFGSGTQLSVL.

In regard to this clone: The sample carries other DNA sequences with the same CDR3. The chain combines TRBV11-2 with TRBJ1-2, with 10 positions matching TRBD1. This CDR3 contains 14 residues. J lost 6 bases, V lost 6 bases, and 7 bases had no gene match. Germline loops: CDR1 SGHAT, CDR2 FQNNGV. In DNA, the CDR3 is TGTGCCAGCAGGCCTCCGGGACAGGGGAATGGCTACACCTTC. Protein: CASRPPGQGNGYTF.

The V call is TRBV7-9, the J call TRBJ2-1, with D possibly being TRBD2 (6 bases). With 0 bases removed from V and 15 bases from J, the gap between germline ends came to 12 bases. Germline lookup yields CDR1 SEHNR and CDR2 FQNEAQ (reference sequence). The CDR3 is 12 amino acids. The CDR3 loop is CASSLAGEDRFF. The CDR3 region has the DNA TGTGCCAGCAGCTTAGCGGGGGAGGATCGGTTCTTC. The whole variable domain, filled in from reference TRBV7-9 and TRBJ2-1, reads DTGVSQNPRHKITKRGQNVTFRCDPISEHNRLYWYRQTLGQGPEFLTYFQNEAQLEKSRLLSDRFSAERPKGSFSTLEIQRTEQGDSAMYLCASSLAGEDRFFGPGTRLTVL.

The chain carries TRBV4-1 and TRBJ1-5, with D possibly TRBD1 on 5 matching bases. Germline-derived CDR1 and CDR2 are MGHRA and YSYEKL. The CDR3 spans 16 residues. Deletions cut 0 bases from V and 11 bases from J, with 20 bases between. Here the CDR3 reads CASSQDQQAPQLAQHF. The CDR3 DNA follows: TGCGCCAGCAGCCAAGATCAACAGGCGCCCCAGTTGGCCCAGCATTTT.

This clone has only one observation. V and J are TRBV6-1 and TRBJ1-1, with D perhaps TRBD1 (6 bases). Trimming removed 7 bases at V and 5 bases at J, with 20 bases between. CDR1 is MNHNS, CDR2 SASEGT, per germline. This CDR3 region has 15 residues. This CDR3 reads CASNPGGAVMTEAFF. For the CDR3, the DNA is TGTGCCAGCAACCCGGGGGGGGCCGTAATGACTGAAGCTTTCTTT.

This chain joins TRBV15 and TRBJ1-2; no firm D call. This CDR3 is built from 12 residues. Germline V CDR1 and CDR2: LNHNV, YYDKDF (reference sequence). V was pared by 4 bases and J by 8 bases, with 11 bases between. The chain's CDR3 is CATSTRSRGYTF. The CDR3 bases are TGTGCCACCAGCACCAGGTCACGAGGCTACACCTTC.

The gene calls are TRBV7-3 and TRBJ2-1; 9 nucleotides agree with TRBD2. Per germline, CDR1 SGHTA and CDR2 FQGTGA. CDR3 size: 15 residues. V gave up 3 bases and J gave up 3 bases; unmatched junction bases: 3. The CDR3 DNA is TGTGCCAGCAGCTTTAGCGGGGGTAGCTACAATGAGCAGTTCTTC. Protein: CASSFSGGSYNEQFF.

This clone is a singleton in its sample. The rearrangement joins TRBV27 to TRBJ1-6; TRBD1 aligns across 10 bases. Germline V CDR1 and CDR2: MNHEY, SMNVEV (reference sequence). V lost 5 bases to trimming and J lost 9 bases; unmatched junction nucleotides: 10. The CDR3 length is 16 residues. As DNA, the CDR3 is TGTGCCAGCAGTCTCCGGACAGGGGGGTTCGGTTCACCCCTCCACTTT. This codes for CASSLRTGGFGSPLHF.

As regards this clone: Different DNA sequences within this sample yield the same CDR3. This sequence joins TRBV27 and TRBJ2-3; maybe TRBD2 (6 bases). V was clipped by 2 bases and J by 9 bases, with 24 bases between them. The CDR3 runs 17 residues. Germline V gives CDR1 MNHEY, CDR2 SMNVEV (reference sequence). The DNA for the CDR3 is TGTGCCAGCAGTTTACGGTTAGCGGAGGGCGGTAGGAAGACGCAGTATTTT. It is translated as CASSLRLAEGGRKTQYF.

The table lists this clone with a few counts. The chain links TRBV5-1 to TRBJ1-2, with 9 bases that match TRBD1. V was clipped by 4 bases and J by 0 bases; unmatched bases: 4. The CDR3 consists of 15 residues. Germline CDR1 and CDR2: SGHRS and YFSETQ. The CDR3 sequence: CASSARQGANYGYTF. CDR3 in DNA: TGCGCCAGCAGCGCGAGACAGGGGGCTAACTATGGCTACACCTTC. Looking up the rest from reference TRBV5-1 and TRBJ1-2 gives the full variable domain: KAGVTQTPRYLIKTRGQQVTLSCSPISGHRSVSWYQQTPGQGLQFLFEYFSETQRNKGNFPGRFSGRQFSNSRSEMNVSTLELGDSALYLCASSARQGANYGYTFGSGTRLTVV.

This clone has only one observation. The chain couples TRBV5-4 to TRBJ2-7, with D possibly matching TRBD2 (7 bases). Germline V gives CDR1 SGHNT, CDR2 YYREEE (reference sequence). This CDR3 spans 13 amino acids. V dropped 6 bases and J dropped 9 bases, with 19 bases sitting between them. Here the CDR3 DNA reads TGTGCCAGCACTCCCACCACGGGGGGCCCGCAGTACTTC. Its protein product is CASTPTTGGPQYF. Filled out from reference TRBV5-4 and TRBJ2-7, the complete variable domain reads ETGVTQSPTHLIKTRGQQVTLRCSSQSGHNTVSWYQQALGQGPQFIFQYYREEENGRGNFPPRFSGLQFPNYSSELNVNALELDDSALYLCASTPTTGGPQYFGPGTRLTVT.

This clone has only one observation. This sequence joins TRBV19 and TRBJ1-6; 7 nucleotides match TRBD1. The germline V gene encodes CDR1 LNHDA and CDR2 SQIVND (reference sequence). V was clipped by 3 bases and J by 10 bases; unmatched bases: 9. This CDR3 has 15 residues. The CDR3 protein is CASSIEDRDWSPLHF. The CDR3 DNA sequence: TGTGCCAGTAGTATCGAAGACAGGGATTGGTCACCCCTCCACTTT.

In its sample, this clone was seen a few times. This chain links TRBV27 with TRBJ1-1, with 8 nucleotides matching TRBD1. CDR1 MNHEY and CDR2 SMNVEV come from the germline V gene (reference sequence). With V trimmed by 6 bases and J by 4 bases, 16 bases remained unmatched. This CDR3 has 17 residues. This CDR3 is CASRLTGTGTRGTEAFF. In DNA form, the CDR3 reads TGTGCCAGCAGACTCACCGGGACAGGCACCAGGGGCACTGAAGCTTTCTTT.

V usage is TRBV9 and J usage is TRBJ1-6, with a tentative D call TRBD1 (5 bases). The germline V gene encodes CDR1 SGDLS and CDR2 YYNGEE. V lost 2 bases to trimming and J lost 3 bases, with 12 bases between them. The CDR3 runs to 16 residues. The CDR3 sequence: CASSVTPTGYNSPLHF. The CDR3 DNA sequence: TGTGCCAGCAGCGTCACCCCTACAGGCTATAATTCACCCCTCCACTTT. Full variable domain (remainder filled in from reference TRBV9 and TRBJ1-6): DSGVTQTPKHLITATGQRVTLRCSPRSGDLSVYWYQQSLDQGLQFLIQYYNGEERAKGNILERFSAQQFPDLHSELNLSSLELGDSALYFCASSVTPTGYNSPLHFGNGTRLTVT.

The gene calls are TRBV7-9 and TRBJ2-5, with D perhaps matching TRBD1 (5 bases). The DNA end is more similar to TRBJ2-7, so the J call may be wrong. The CDR3 is 14 residues long. CDR1 SEHNR and CDR2 FQNEAQ come from the germline V gene (reference sequence). The CDR3 spells CASSLEDKTYEQYF. CDR3 in DNA: TGTGCCAGCAGCTTAGAGGACAAGACCTACGAGCAGTACTTC.